This T cell receptor beta chain was captured by sequencing in a study of blood T cell repertoires in COVID-19. About the study: The cDNA or gDNA used as material had been derived from T cells, B-cell-depleted T cells, or PBMCs.

Libraries were prepared by immunoSEQ multiplex PCR; TCRdb keeps only in-frame clonotypes and omits some of them. The repertoire holds more than 140,000 clones, with 70% to 90% as singletons. This clone has just a few counts. CDR3 length: 14 residues. V was clipped by 0 bases and J by 8 bases, with 14 bases between them. Germline values: CDR1 SGHTS, CDR2 YDEGEE. Sequencing used peripheral blood. This clonotype was obtained from a woman aged 60-70 years with acute or convalescent COVID-19. V usage is TRBV5-8 and J usage is TRBJ1-2; D is undetermined. The CDR3 loop reads CASSLESTMRGYTF. The CDR3 DNA reads as TGTGCCAGCAGCTTGGAGTCTACGATGAGGGGCTACACCTTC. Based on the CDR3 plus reference TRBV5-8 and TRBJ1-2, the full variable domain is EAGVTQSPTHLIKTRGQQATLRCSPISGHTSVYWYQQALGLGLQFLLWYDEGEERNRGNFPPRFSGRQFPNYSSELNVNALELEDSALYLCASSLESTMRGYTFGSGTRLTVV.